One and the same sample provided the 23 T cell receptor beta chains below, sequenced in a study of CD8+CD57+ T cells in acquired aplastic anemia (dated by TCRdb to 2016 to 2018). The instrument given in TCRdb is Illumina HiSeq 2000. TCR beta VDJ combination and CDR3 sequence profiling used genomic DNA as the template. The public reads were run again by TCRdb, first through fastp at Q25 and then through MiXCR, and only productive beta chains were kept. A single entry per CDR3 protein holds the most common genes and DNA from its merged rows. The sample profile shows about 160,000 distinct CDR3 sequences; 40% to 50% of them were found once. Around 3% of the sample lies in the top ten. Patients chosen for sequencing had shown expansion of CD8+CD57+ cells by flow cytometry. The sample comprised sorted CD4+, CD8+, or CD8+CD57+ T cells (not recorded which) from PBMCs. These receptors were collected from a human donor with aplastic anemia.

There are a few counts of this clonotype. The rearrangement links TRBV20-1 to TRBJ2-5; 8 nucleotides align to TRBD1. Germline V lookup: CDR1 DFQATT, CDR2 SNEGSKA (reference sequence). CDR3 length: 16 amino acids. V was pared by 0 bases and J by 5 bases, with 11 bases of the junction left unmatched. The CDR3: CSARDPLTGEMETQYF. CDR3 sequence (DNA): TGCAGTGCTAGAGATCCCTTGACAGGGGAGATGGAGACCCAGTACTTC.

This clonotype has ten or more counts. This chain joins TRBV7-2 and TRBJ2-2; D is unresolved. The germline V gene encodes CDR1 SGHTA and CDR2 FQGNSA. The CDR3 spans 12 residues. The ends were cut back, 4 bases at V and 4 bases at J, with 4 bases in the middle. CDR3 sequence reads: CASSSPTGELFF. CDR3 sequence (DNA): TGTGCCAGCAGCTCCCCCACCGGGGAGCTGTTTTTT.

This chain joins TRBV2 and TRBJ1-6; D is undetermined. Germline V CDR1 and CDR2: SNHLY, FYNNEI. Trimming pared 4 bases from V and 9 bases from J, leaving 10 bases between. The CDR3 runs to 13 residues. This chain's CDR3 is CASSAELASPLHF. CDR3 coding DNA: TGTGCCAGCAGTGCGGAGTTGGCTTCACCCCTCCACTTT.

The chain joins TRBV13 to TRBJ2-1; TRBD1 agrees at 9 bases. Trimming cost V 5 bases and J 6 bases; bases outside gene matches: 8. Germline CDR1 and CDR2: PRHDT and FYEKMQ (reference sequence). The CDR3 is 15 residues long. In DNA form, the CDR3 reads TGTGCCAGCAGCCCCCTTGGACAGGGGCCCAATGAGCAGTTCTTC. It codes for CASSPLGQGPNEQFF. Filled out from reference TRBV13 and TRBJ2-1, the complete variable domain reads AAGVIQSPRHLIKEKRETATLKCYPIPRHDTVYWYQQGPGQDPQFLISFYEKMQSDKGSIPDRFSAQQFSDYHSELNMSSLELGDSALYFCASSPLGQGPNEQFFGPGTRLTVL.

The V and J genes are TRBV24-1 and TRBJ2-1; no firm D call. There are 11 residues in the CDR3. Per the germline V gene, CDR1 is KGHDR and CDR2 is SFDVKD. V was trimmed by 7 bases and J by 8 bases, leaving 8 bases between them. CDR3 sequence reads: CATSLLHEQFF. CDR3 nucleotides: TGTGCCACCAGCCTTCTGCATGAGCAGTTCTTC.

This clonotype was seen many times. V is TRBV4-3 and J is TRBJ1-5, with TRBD1 matching 7 bases. Germline values: CDR1 LGHNA, CDR2 YSLEER. CDR3 length: 14 residues. With V trimmed by 3 bases and J by 4 bases, 3 bases remained unmatched. The CDR3 loop reads CASSQTTGNQPQHF. The DNA of the CDR3 is TGCGCCAGCAGCCAGACGACAGGGAATCAGCCCCAGCATTTT.

The gene calls are TRBV25-1 and TRBJ2-5; TRBD1 agrees at 11 bases. V shed 2 bases, J shed 5 bases, and the junction held 7 bases outside the gene matches. CDR3 length: 16 residues. The germline CDR1 and CDR2 sequences are MGHDK and SYGVNS. The CDR3 reads CASSEGRTGGFETQYF. The DNA of the CDR3 is TGTGCCAGCAGTGAAGGGAGGACAGGGGGCTTCGAGACCCAGTACTTC.

This clonotype came up many times. J is TRBJ1-1 and V is TRBV7-2, with D unclear. CDR1 SGHTA and CDR2 FQGNSA come from the germline V gene. The CDR3 spans 15 residues. The V and J ends lost 2 bases and 0 bases respectively, with 10 bases between them. As DNA, the CDR3 is TGTGCCAGCAGCTTACGGACGGATCTGAACACTGAAGCTTTCTTT. Translation gives CASSLRTDLNTEAFF.

This clonotype was counted once. V and J are TRBV12-3 or TRBV12-4 and TRBJ1-1; no clear D. Trimming pared 7 bases from V and 3 bases from J, leaving 12 bases between. This CDR3 contains 13 residues. This chain's CDR3 is CASTSRSHTEAFF. CDR3 bases: TGTGCCAGCACAAGTCGATCACACACTGAAGCTTTCTTT.

The rearrangement joins TRBV29-1 to TRBJ2-5; TRBD2 is a possible D gene (6 bases). The germline gives CDR1 SQVTM, CDR2 ANQGSEA. V lost 3 bases and J lost 10, with 18 bases in between. CDR3 length equals 13 residues. CDR3 nucleotides: TGCAGCGTTGAGCCCACCGGGACTGCGGTCCAGTACTTC. Its translation is CSVEPTGTAVQYF.

In its sample, this clonotype was seen many times. This chain connects TRBV9 to TRBJ1-1; D remains unclear. This CDR3 spans 16 amino acids. The germline gives CDR1 SGDLS, CDR2 YYNGEE. V lost 0 bases and J 1 base, leaving 13 bases between the germline ends. The DNA for the CDR3 is TGTGCCAGCAGCGTAGCTACTCCGGGCAAGAACACTGAAGCTTTCTTT. Translating it yields CASSVATPGKNTEAFF.

The rearrangement uses TRBV10-2 and TRBJ1-1; weak D call: TRBD1 (6 bases). V was cut by 0 bases and J by 5 bases, with 13 bases left in between. Germline lookup yields CDR1 WSHSY and CDR2 SAAADI. The CDR3 totals 15 residues. For the CDR3, the DNA is TGCGCCAGCAGTGAGTCTGGCAGGGGCTGGACTGAAGCTTTCTTT. This translates into CASSESGRGWTEAFF.

The gene calls are TRBV12-3 or TRBV12-4 and TRBJ1-5; 8 bases align to TRBD1. The ends lost 1 base at V and 2 bases at J; junction bases unmatched: 4. CDR3 length: 16 amino acids. The chain's CDR3 is CASSLGTGTRNQPQHF. In DNA, the CDR3 is TGTGCCAGCAGTTTAGGGACAGGGACGCGCAATCAGCCCCAGCATTTT.

This sequence joins TRBV6-2 or TRBV6-3 and TRBJ1-5; TRBD1 is a possible D gene (6 bases). Trimming took 8 bases from V and 4 from J, leaving 9 bases between them. CDR1 MNHEY and CDR2 SVGEGT come from the germline V gene. The length of the CDR3 is 12 residues. In DNA, the CDR3 is TGTGCCAGCCGGGACACTAATCAGCCCCAGCATTTT. Translating it yields CASRDTNQPQHF.

In regard to this clonotype: No conserved phenylalanine or tryptophan is present at the end of the CDR3, so a read error is the likely explanation. The chain employs TRBV10-3 and TRBJ2-5, with 7 bases matching TRBD1. Germline CDR1 and CDR2: ENHRY and SYGVKD. CDR3 length: 13 amino acids. CDR3 in DNA: TGTGCCATCAGTGGGGGACAGCAAGAGGCCCAGTACCTC. Its protein is CAISGGQQEAQYL.

This clonotype has a handful of counts. The chain combines TRBV6-5 with TRBJ2-7, with no clear D. V was shortened by 3 bases and J by 3 bases, with 3 bases between the two germline ends. CDR1 MNHEY and CDR2 SVGAGI come from the germline V gene. This CDR3 has 11 amino acids. CDR3 protein: CASSYVYEQYF. Written as DNA, the CDR3 is TGTGCCAGCAGTTATGTCTACGAGCAGTACTTC.

This chain joins TRBV29-1 and TRBJ2-7; D could derive from TRBD1 or TRBD2 (5 bases each). The CDR3 length is 12 residues. Trimming stripped 4 bases from V and 3 bases from J, with 10 bases between. The germline CDR1 and CDR2 sequences are SQVTM and ANQGSEA. CDR3 sequence reads: CSVVKRGYEQYF. In DNA, the CDR3 is TGCAGCGTTGTCAAGAGGGGCTACGAGCAGTACTTC.

The J gene is TRBJ1-5, the V gene TRBV7-8; the D is unclear. Germline loops: CDR1 SGHVS, CDR2 FQNEAQ. V lost 10 bases to trimming and J lost 0 bases, with 10 bases between them. The CDR3 loop spans 13 amino acids. The chain's CDR3 is CATDNISNQPQHF. In nucleotides, the CDR3 is TGTGCCACCGACAATATTAGCAATCAGCCCCAGCATTTT.

The rearrangement uses TRBV19 and TRBJ1-4, with D unresolved. V lost 9 bases, J lost 0 bases, and 14 bases lay in between. Germline V gives CDR1 LNHDA, CDR2 SQIVND (reference sequence). The CDR3 runs 15 residues. This chain's CDR3 is CASLGWGATNEKLFF. For the CDR3, the DNA is TGTGCCAGCCTCGGGTGGGGTGCAACTAATGAAAAACTGTTTTTT.

A few counts support this clonotype. Mismatch with germline at one junction end may stem from a read error. The CDR3: CASSLDAFLAGPVLQETQCF. Here the CDR3 DNA reads TGCGCCAGCAGCTTGGACGCCTTCCTAGCGGGGCCCGTACTTCAAGAGACCCAGTGCTTC. The chain recombines TRBV5-1 with TRBJ2-5, with TRBD2 identical over 9 bases. Germline CDR1 reads SGHRS; CDR2 reads YFSETQ. The CDR3 contains 20 residues.

The table lists this clonotype with many counts. In nucleotides, the CDR3 is TGTGCCAGCAGCTTGAAGCGGGGGGTGAGCTATGGCTACACCTTC. Protein: CASSLKRGVSYGYTF. The rearrangement links TRBV5-4 to TRBJ1-2; D is perhaps TRBD1 (5 bases). This CDR3 spans 15 amino acids. V lost 1 base, J lost 4 bases, and 14 bases lay in between. Per the germline V gene, CDR1 is SGHNT and CDR2 is YYREEE (reference sequence).

This clonotype was found a few times. This rearrangement joins TRBV2 to TRBJ2-7; 9 bases are shared with TRBD1. This CDR3 spans 13 amino acids. The V gene end was trimmed by 6 bases and the J gene end by 1 base; junction bases not matched to a gene: 1. Germline CDR1 and CDR2: SNHLY and FYNNEI. CDR3 DNA: TGTGCCAGCAGGGACAGGGGATCCTACGAGCAGTACTTC. It codes for CASRDRGSYEQYF.

This clonotype was observed a few times. The chain couples TRBV30 to TRBJ2-7; 8 nucleotides line up with TRBD1. CDR3 length equals 16 residues. CDR1 is GTSNPN and CDR2 is SVGIG in the germline V gene (reference sequence). The trim removed 0 bases at V and 5 bases at J, leaving 12 bases unmatched. CDR3 sequence: CAWSVLGTGPTDEQYF. CDR3 nucleotides: TGTGCCTGGAGTGTCTTGGGGACAGGTCCCACCGACGAGCAGTACTTC.